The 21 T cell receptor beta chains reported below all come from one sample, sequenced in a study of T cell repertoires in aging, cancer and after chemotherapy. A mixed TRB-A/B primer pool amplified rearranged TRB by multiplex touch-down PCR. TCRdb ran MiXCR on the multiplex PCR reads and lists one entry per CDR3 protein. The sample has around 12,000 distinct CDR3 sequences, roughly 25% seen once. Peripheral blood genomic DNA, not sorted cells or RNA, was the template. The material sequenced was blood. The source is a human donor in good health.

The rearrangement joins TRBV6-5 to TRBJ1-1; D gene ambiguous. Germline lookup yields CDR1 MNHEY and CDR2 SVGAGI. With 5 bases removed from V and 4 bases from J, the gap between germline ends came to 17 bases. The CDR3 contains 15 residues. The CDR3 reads CASSEGRLKTTEAFF. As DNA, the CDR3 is TGTGCCAGCAGTGAAGGCCGGTTGAAGACCACTGAAGCTTTCTTT.

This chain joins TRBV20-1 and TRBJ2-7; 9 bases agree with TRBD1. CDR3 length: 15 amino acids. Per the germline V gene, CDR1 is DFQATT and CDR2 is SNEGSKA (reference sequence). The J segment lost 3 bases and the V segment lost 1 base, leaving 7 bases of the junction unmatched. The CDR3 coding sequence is TGCAGTGCTAGAGCCTTGACAGGGGGATACTACGAGCAGTACTTC. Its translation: CSARALTGGYYEQYF.

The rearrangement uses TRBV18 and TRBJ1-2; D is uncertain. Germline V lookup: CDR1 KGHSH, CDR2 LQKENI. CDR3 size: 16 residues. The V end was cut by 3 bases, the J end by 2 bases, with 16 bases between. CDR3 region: CASSPLTFEGNYGYTF. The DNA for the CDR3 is TGTGCCAGCTCACCTCTTACGTTCGAAGGGAACTATGGCTACACCTTC.

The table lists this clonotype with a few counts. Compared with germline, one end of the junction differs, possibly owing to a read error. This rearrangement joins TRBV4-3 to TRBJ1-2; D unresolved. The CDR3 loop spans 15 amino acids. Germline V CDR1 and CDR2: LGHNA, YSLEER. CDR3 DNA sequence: TGTGCCAGCAGCAACCCCTTCAGGTCTAACTATGGCTACACCTTC. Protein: CASSNPFRSNYGYTF.

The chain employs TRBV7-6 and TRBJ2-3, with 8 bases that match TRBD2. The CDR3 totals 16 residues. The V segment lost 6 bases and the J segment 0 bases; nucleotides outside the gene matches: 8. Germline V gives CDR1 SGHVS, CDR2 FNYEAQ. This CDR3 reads CASSHSGGSSTDTQYF. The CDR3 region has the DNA TGTGCCAGCAGTCACAGCGGGGGCTCTAGCACAGATACGCAGTATTTT.

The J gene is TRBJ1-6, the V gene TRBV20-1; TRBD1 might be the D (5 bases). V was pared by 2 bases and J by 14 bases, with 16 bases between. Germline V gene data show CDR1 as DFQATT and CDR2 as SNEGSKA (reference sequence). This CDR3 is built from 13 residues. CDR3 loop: CSARFEGSATLHF. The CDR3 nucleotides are TGCAGTGCTAGATTCGAGGGGTCGGCCACCCTCCACTTT.

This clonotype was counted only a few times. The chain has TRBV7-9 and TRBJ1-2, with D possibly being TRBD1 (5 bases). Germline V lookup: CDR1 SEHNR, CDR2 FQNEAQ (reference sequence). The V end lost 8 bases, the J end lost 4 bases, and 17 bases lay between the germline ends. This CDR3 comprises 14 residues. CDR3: CASLRWGDLYGYTF. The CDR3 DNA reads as TGTGCCAGCCTGAGGTGGGGGGATCTCTATGGCTACACCTTC.

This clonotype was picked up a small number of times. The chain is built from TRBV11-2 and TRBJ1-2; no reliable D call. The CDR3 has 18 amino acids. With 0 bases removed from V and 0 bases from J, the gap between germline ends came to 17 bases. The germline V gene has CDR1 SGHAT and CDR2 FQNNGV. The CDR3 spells CASSLDPSSGRTNYGYTF. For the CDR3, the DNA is TGTGCCAGCAGCTTAGATCCTAGTTCAGGCAGGACTAACTATGGCTACACCTTC.

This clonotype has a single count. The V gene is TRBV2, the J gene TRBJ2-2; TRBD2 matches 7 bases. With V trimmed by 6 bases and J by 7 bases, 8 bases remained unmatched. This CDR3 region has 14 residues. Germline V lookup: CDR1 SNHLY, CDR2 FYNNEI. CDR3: CASSGLVIDGELFF. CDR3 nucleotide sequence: TGTGCCAGCAGCGGACTAGTTATTGACGGGGAGCTGTTTTTT.

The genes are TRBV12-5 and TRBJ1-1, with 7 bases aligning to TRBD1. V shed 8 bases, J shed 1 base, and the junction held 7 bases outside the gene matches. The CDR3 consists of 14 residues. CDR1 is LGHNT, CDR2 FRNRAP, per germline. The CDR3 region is CASNVQGGNTEAFF. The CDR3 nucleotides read TGTGCTAGTAACGTTCAGGGGGGGAACACTGAAGCTTTCTTT.

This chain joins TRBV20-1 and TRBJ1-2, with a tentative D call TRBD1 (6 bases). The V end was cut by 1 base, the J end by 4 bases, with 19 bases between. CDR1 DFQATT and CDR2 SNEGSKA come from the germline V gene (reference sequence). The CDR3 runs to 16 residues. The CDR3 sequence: CSARVRDTRFGYGYTF. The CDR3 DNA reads TGCAGTGCTAGAGTTCGGGACACTCGATTTGGCTATGGCTACACCTTC.

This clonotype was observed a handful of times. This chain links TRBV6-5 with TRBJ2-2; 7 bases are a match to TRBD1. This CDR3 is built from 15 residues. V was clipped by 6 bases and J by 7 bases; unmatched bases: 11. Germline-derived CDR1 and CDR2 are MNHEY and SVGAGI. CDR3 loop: CASSRGQESFGELFF. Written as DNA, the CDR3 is TGTGCCAGCAGCCGTGGACAGGAATCTTTCGGGGAGCTGTTTTTT.

The CDR3 DNA follows: TGTGCCAGCAGCCAAGAGGCAATATACAATGAGCAGTTCTTC. Its translation is CASSQEAIYNEQFF. The chain links TRBV4-2 to TRBJ2-1; no clear D. This CDR3 contains 14 residues. Between the trimmed V and J ends, which lost 0 bases and 4 bases, there was a span of 7 bases. Per germline, CDR1 LGHNA and CDR2 YNFKEQ.

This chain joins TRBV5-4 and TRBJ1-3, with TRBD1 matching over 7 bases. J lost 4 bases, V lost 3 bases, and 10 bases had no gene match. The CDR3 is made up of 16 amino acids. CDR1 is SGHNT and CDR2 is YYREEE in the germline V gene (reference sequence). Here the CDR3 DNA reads TGTGCCAGCAGCTGGGCCCCAGGGGGATCCGGAAACACCATATATTTT. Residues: CASSWAPGGSGNTIYF.

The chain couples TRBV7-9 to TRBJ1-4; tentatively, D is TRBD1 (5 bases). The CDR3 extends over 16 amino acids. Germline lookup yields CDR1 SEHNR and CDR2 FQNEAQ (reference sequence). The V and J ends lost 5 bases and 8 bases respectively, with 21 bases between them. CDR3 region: CASSPTGSPGKEKLFF. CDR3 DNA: TGTGCCAGCAGCCCCACCGGGTCCCCAGGGAAAGAAAAACTGTTTTTT.

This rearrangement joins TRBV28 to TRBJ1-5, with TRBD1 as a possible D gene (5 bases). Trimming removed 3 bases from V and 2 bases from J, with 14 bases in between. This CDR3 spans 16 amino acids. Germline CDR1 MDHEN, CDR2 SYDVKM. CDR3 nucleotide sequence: TGTGCCAGCAGTTTCATTGGCAGGGAAGGCAATCAGCCCCAGCATTTT. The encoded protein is CASSFIGREGNQPQHF.

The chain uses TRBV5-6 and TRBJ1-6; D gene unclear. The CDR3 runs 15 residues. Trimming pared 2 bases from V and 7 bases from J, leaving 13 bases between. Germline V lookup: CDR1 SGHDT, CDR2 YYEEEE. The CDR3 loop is CASSLRGGWNSPLHF. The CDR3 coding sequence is TGTGCCAGCAGCTTAAGAGGAGGATGGAATTCACCCCTCCACTTT.

CDR3 in DNA: TGTGCCTGGAGAATTCCCCCCCACTATGGCTACACCTTC. Protein: CAWRIPPHYGYTF. V usage is TRBV30 and J usage is TRBJ1-2; D remains unclear. CDR1 GTSNPN and CDR2 SVGIG come from the germline V gene (reference sequence). Trimming removed 3 bases at V and 3 bases at J, with 11 bases between. CDR3 size: 13 residues.

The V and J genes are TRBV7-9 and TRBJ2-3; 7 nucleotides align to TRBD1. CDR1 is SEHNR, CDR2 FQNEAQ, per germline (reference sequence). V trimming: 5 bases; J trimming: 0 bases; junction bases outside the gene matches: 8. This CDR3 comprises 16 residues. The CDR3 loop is CASSPKPGQSTDTQYF. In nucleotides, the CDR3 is TGTGCCAGCAGCCCAAAACCGGGACAGAGCACAGATACGCAGTATTTT.

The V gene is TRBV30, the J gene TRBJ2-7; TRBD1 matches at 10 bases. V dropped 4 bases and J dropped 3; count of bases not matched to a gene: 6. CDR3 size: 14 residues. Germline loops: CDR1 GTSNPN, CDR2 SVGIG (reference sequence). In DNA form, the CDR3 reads TGTGCCTGGACCACCGGGACAGGGGTCTACGAGCAGTACTTC. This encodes CAWTTGTGVYEQYF.

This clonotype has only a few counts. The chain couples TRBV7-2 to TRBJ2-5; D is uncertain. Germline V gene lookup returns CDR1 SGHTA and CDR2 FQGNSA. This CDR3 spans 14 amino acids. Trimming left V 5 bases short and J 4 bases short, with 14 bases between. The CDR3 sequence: CASSPPPPRETQYF. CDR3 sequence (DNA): TGTGCCAGCAGCCCTCCTCCCCCCAGAGAGACCCAGTACTTC.